The TCR beta chain under discussion was sequenced for a study of human T cells and chemical hapten exposure. The CDR3 has 14 amino acids. Germline lookup yields CDR1 SGDLS and CDR2 YYNGEE. V dropped 4 bases and J dropped 5 bases, with 15 bases sitting between them. TCRdb re-called the RACE reads with MiXCR, one entry per CDR3 protein. The sample lists about 170,000 distinct CDR3 sequences, approximately 30% seen once, with around 1.9% in the top ten. The time point was: patch test 3, about 24 weeks after DPC sensitization. The treatment: therapeutic diphenylcyclopropenone sensitization with weekly scalp DPC.

The sequences come from whole blood, collected in connection with sensitization to the hapten diphenylcyclopropenone (DPC). The clonotype was recovered from a woman under 30 with alopecia areata. Some clones in this sample may be carry-over from other donors' samples. The chain employs TRBV9 and TRBJ1-1; D perhaps matches TRBD1 (5 bases). In nucleotides, the CDR3 is TGTGCCAGCAGCCCGGCGGGGGGTCGAACTGAAGCTTTCTTT. Translated: CASSPAGGRTEAFF.